Following are 6 T cell receptor beta chains from one sample sequenced in a study of cytomegalovirus exposure and HLA in healthy donors. The PCR had 60 Vbeta and 13 Jbeta primers. Profiling relied on immunoSEQ multiplex PCR, and the TCRdb table lists in-frame clones only, not all of them. Among 190,000 or so clones listed, roughly 80% were seen once. Source material: PBMCs. The receptors originated from a man aged 50-60 years in good health and CMV-seronegative.

This clone came up once. The chain's CDR3 is CAISDRGGDAADTQYF. Written as DNA, the CDR3 is TGTGCCATCAGTGATCGTGGCGGCGACGCGGCAGATACGCAGTATTTT. The V call is TRBV10-3, the J call TRBJ2-3; D remains ambiguous. The CDR3 length is 16 residues. Looked up from germline, CDR1 is ENHRY and CDR2 is SYGVKD. The germline V and J ends were trimmed by 3 bases and 4 bases, with 17 bases remaining between them.

The chain couples TRBV5-1 to TRBJ2-7; tentatively, D is TRBD1 (5 bases). Germline V CDR1 and CDR2: SGHRS, YFSETQ. The CDR3 has 15 amino acids. V was clipped by 0 bases and J by 1 base, with 11 bases between them. The CDR3 bases are TGCGCCAGCAGCTTGGCCGGTAAGGGGTCCTACGAGCAGTACTTC. Translated: CASSLAGKGSYEQYF.

The V and J genes are TRBV5-4 and TRBJ1-2, with no clear D. The CDR3 totals 13 residues. Trimming took off 1 base at V and 7 bases at J, with 11 bases between the two ends. CDR1 and CDR2 (germline): SGHNT, YYREEE (reference sequence). CDR3 sequence: CASSLKSSGGYTF. CDR3 bases: TGTGCCAGCAGCTTGAAATCGTCGGGTGGCTACACCTTC.

The chain links TRBV7-9 to TRBJ2-2; 7 bases line up with TRBD1. Germline V gene lookup returns CDR1 SEHNR and CDR2 FQNEAQ (reference sequence). This CDR3 spans 15 amino acids. V dropped 5 bases and J dropped 3; count of bases not matched to a gene: 6. The CDR3 nucleotides read TGTGCCAGCAGCCTAACAGGGGTCGACACCGGGGAGCTGTTTTTT. Its protein product is CASSLTGVDTGELFF. The entire variable domain, with the rest obtained from reference TRBV7-9 and TRBJ2-2, is as follows: DTGVSQNPRHKITKRGQNVTFRCDPISEHNRLYWYRQTLGQGPEFLTYFQNEAQLEKSRLLSDRFSAERPKGSFSTLEIQRTEQGDSAMYLCASSLTGVDTGELFFGEGSRLTVL.

V gene TRBV7-2 combines with J gene TRBJ2-1; TRBD2 matches 12 bases. After removal of 5 bases from V and 3 bases from J, the junction contained 8 bases not matched to a gene. This CDR3 spans 17 amino acids. Looked up from germline, CDR1 is SGHTA and CDR2 is FQGNSA. Here the CDR3 reads CASSPGTSGYLYNEQFF. DNA for the CDR3: TGTGCCAGCAGCCCGGGGACTAGCGGGTACCTCTACAATGAGCAGTTCTTC.

The chain couples TRBV5-6 to TRBJ1-5; no clear D gene. Germline V gene sequence: CDR1 SGHDT, CDR2 YYEEEE. Trimming removed 4 bases at V and 6 bases at J, with 11 bases between. This CDR3 has 13 amino acids. The CDR3 loop reads CASSLRAGQPQHF. Written as DNA, the CDR3 is TGTGCCAGCAGCCTCCGAGCTGGTCAGCCCCAGCATTTT.